The T cell receptor beta chain described here comes from a study of human T cells and chemical hapten exposure. The ends lost 5 bases at V and 0 bases at J; junction bases unmatched: 10. Germline lookup yields CDR1 MDHEN and CDR2 SYDVKM. CDR3 length: 16 amino acids. The time point is: patch test 2, 6 weeks after DPC sensitization. Treatment in this sample: therapeutic diphenylcyclopropenone sensitization with weekly scalp DPC. TCRdb recomputed calls from the RACE reads with MiXCR, one row per CDR3 protein. The table records roughly 94,000 distinct CDR3 sequences, about 9.6% of them present only once. The TCR was taken from a woman between 35 and 50 years old with alopecia areata. Some clones in this sample may be carry-over from other donors' samples. J is TRBJ2-7 and V is TRBV28; 7 bases align to TRBD2. This sample comprised whole blood, obtained in connection with sensitization to the hapten diphenylcyclopropenone (DPC). CDR3 sequence: CASSPAGLKSSYEQYF. The CDR3 bases are TGTGCCAGCAGTCCAGCGGGACTCAAGAGCTCCTACGAGCAGTACTTC.